One sample yielded the 19 T cell receptor beta chains listed below, sequenced in a study of metastatic and nonmetastatic thyroid tumors. Not a single patient had been given any form of treatment at any point before undergoing thyroid surgery. TCRdb re-analyzed the PCR reads using MiXCR. The sample yields about 38,000 clones, roughly 50% seen once. The sequencing sample was made of tumor tissue. The receptor set was obtained from a male donor with papillary thyroid cancer or a benign thyroid nodule (not recorded which). Some clones in this sample may be carry-over from other donors' samples.

The chain links TRBV11-2 to TRBJ2-1; D uncertain. This CDR3 is 16 amino acids long. V lost 0 bases, J lost 2 bases, and 11 bases lay in between. Germline values: CDR1 SGHAT, CDR2 FQNNGV. The DNA for the CDR3 is TGTGCCAGCAGCTTAGAATCCGGGTTCACCTACAATGAGCAGTTCTTC. This codes for CASSLESGFTYNEQFF.

This clone has only a few counts. The rearrangement joins TRBV29-1 to TRBJ2-5; D perhaps matches TRBD1 (6 bases). CDR1 is SQVTM and CDR2 is ANQGSEA in the germline V gene. There are 13 residues in the CDR3. The V end lost 4 bases, the J end lost 5 bases, and 14 bases lay between the germline ends. This chain's CDR3 is CSVVWDMEETQYF. Written as DNA, the CDR3 is TGCAGCGTTGTGTGGGACATGGAGGAGACCCAGTACTTC.

This clone was recorded a few times. The chain combines TRBV5-1 with TRBJ1-6; tentative D call: TRBD1 (5 bases). The V gene lost 0 bases and the J gene lost 9 bases, with 13 bases spanning the gap. The CDR3 contains 15 residues. In germline, CDR1 is SGHRS, CDR2 YFSETQ. CDR3 in DNA: TGCGCCAGCAGCTTGGATGGCAGGGAGAGTTCACCCCTCCACTTT. As protein: CASSLDGRESSPLHF.

The J gene is TRBJ2-7, the V gene TRBV20-1, with D possibly called TRBD1 or TRBD2 (5 bases each). The CDR3 is 15 amino acids. Trimming took 8 bases from V and 4 from J, leaving 24 bases between them. Per germline, CDR1 DFQATT and CDR2 SNEGSKA (reference sequence). In DNA, the CDR3 is TGCAGTTGTTCGATTCCGGGACGGACAATTTACGAGCAGTACTTC. This encodes CSCSIPGRTIYEQYF.

This clone was seen more than once but under ten times. V usage is TRBV6-1 and J usage is TRBJ2-7; TRBD2 agrees at 9 bases. The V gene end was trimmed by 9 bases and the J gene end by 4 bases; junction bases not matched to a gene: 13. CDR3 size: 15 residues. CDR1 and CDR2 from the germline V gene are MNHNS and SASEGT. Here the CDR3 DNA reads TGTGCCAGTTCCTCCGGGACTAGCTTACCTTACGAGCAGTACTTC. Residues: CASSSGTSLPYEQYF.

The V call is TRBV28, the J call TRBJ2-7; possibly TRBD1 for D (6 bases). V lost 5 bases to trimming and J lost 0 bases, with 26 bases between them. The CDR3 has 19 amino acids. In germline, CDR1 is MDHEN, CDR2 SYDVKM. The CDR3 region is CASSLEWAGATDSSYEQYF. The CDR3 coding sequence is TGTGCCAGCAGTCTAGAATGGGCAGGGGCCACTGATAGCTCCTACGAGCAGTACTTC.

This clone was seen a few times. The chain joins TRBV19 to TRBJ1-4; TRBD1 is a possible D gene (5 bases). CDR3 size: 12 residues. CDR1 is LNHDA and CDR2 is SQIVND in the germline V gene (reference sequence). The ends were cut back, 7 bases at V and 10 bases at J, with 13 bases in the middle. CDR3 nucleotides: TGTGCCAGTAACATCCTTAGGGGAAAACTGTTTTTT. It is translated as CASNILRGKLFF.

By sample fraction, this clone is large. The V gene is TRBV11-2, the J gene TRBJ1-6; D is perhaps TRBD1 (6 bases). The CDR3 has 15 residues. CDR1 SGHAT and CDR2 FQNNGV come from the germline V gene. The ends were cut back, 0 bases at V and 8 bases at J, with 11 bases in the middle. The CDR3 loop reads CASSLEGGLDSPLHF. The DNA of the CDR3 is TGTGCCAGCAGCTTAGAAGGGGGGCTGGATTCACCCCTCCACTTT.

This clone was detected only a few times. This chain joins TRBV7-9 and TRBJ1-2; TRBD1 is a possible D gene (5 bases). The CDR3 sequence is 13 residues long. V was cut by 1 base and J by 6 bases, with 9 bases left in between. The V gene's germline CDR1 is SEHNR and CDR2 FQNEAQ (reference sequence). CDR3 nucleotides: TGTGCCAGCAGCTTAGGGAGGGGCGATGGCTACACCTTC. This translates into CASSLGRGDGYTF.

V gene TRBV12-3 or TRBV12-4 combines with J gene TRBJ1-2, with a weak D call TRBD1 (6 bases). Trimming removed 2 bases at V and 6 bases at J, with 22 bases between. This CDR3 is built from 17 residues. Here the CDR3 reads CASSLRGGGGRRDGYTF. The DNA of the CDR3 is TGTGCCAGCAGTTTACGAGGTGGTGGGGGCAGGAGAGATGGCTACACCTTC.

The table lists this clone with a few counts. The chain combines TRBV19 with TRBJ1-6; D gene ambiguous. The germline CDR1 and CDR2 sequences are LNHDA and SQIVND (reference sequence). This CDR3 has 12 residues. Trimming shortened V by 11 bases and J by 3 bases, and 8 bases separated the two germline ends. As DNA, the CDR3 is TGTGCCTGTACAGACTATAATTCACCCCTCCACTTT. It translates to CACTDYNSPLHF.

This clone was seen more than once but under ten times. The chain uses TRBV10-3 and TRBJ2-1, with 7 bases aligning to TRBD2. Germline V CDR1 and CDR2: ENHRY, SYGVKD. The CDR3 totals 14 residues. Trimming removed 6 bases from V and 8 bases from J; junction bases left unmatched: 10. CDR3: CAIRRVAGVHEQFF. The CDR3, as DNA: TGTGCCATCAGGAGGGTGGCGGGAGTTCATGAGCAGTTCTTC.

This clone was detected a few times. The chain recombines TRBV20-1 with TRBJ2-7; D is undetermined. CDR1 and CDR2 (germline): DFQATT, SNEGSKA (reference sequence). This CDR3 comprises 13 residues. V dropped 5 bases and J dropped 2 bases, with 13 bases sitting between them. The CDR3 here is CSARPVGTYEQYF. CDR3 sequence (DNA): TGCAGTGCTCGCCCGGTAGGAACCTACGAGCAGTACTTC.

The chain is built from TRBV30 and TRBJ1-6; 8 positions agree with TRBD1. The J segment lost 5 bases and the V segment lost 3 bases, leaving 3 bases of the junction unmatched. Germline CDR1 GTSNPN, CDR2 SVGIG (reference sequence). The CDR3 length is 14 residues. The CDR3 protein is CAWSAGQDNSPLHF. As DNA, the CDR3 is TGTGCCTGGAGCGCGGGACAGGATAATTCACCCCTCCACTTT.

The rearrangement joins TRBV28 to TRBJ1-1; unclear D gene. V gave up 3 bases and J gave up 1 base, with 9 bases separating them. The CDR3 has 14 residues. From germline, CDR1 is MDHEN and CDR2 SYDVKM. The CDR3 bases are TGTGCCAGCAGTTTCCGGGCGCAGAACACTGAAGCTTTCTTT. It specifies CASSFRAQNTEAFF.

In its sample, this clone is medium-sized. This chain joins TRBV6-2 or TRBV6-3 and TRBJ2-5; D may match TRBD1 or TRBD2 (6 bases each). Deletions cut 6 bases from V and 0 bases from J, with 17 bases between. The germline V gene encodes CDR1 MNHEY and CDR2 SVGEGT. The CDR3 runs 16 residues. CDR3 in amino acids: CASSPLRGPDQETQYF. The CDR3 region has the DNA TGTGCCAGCAGCCCCCTTCGGGGGCCCGACCAAGAGACCCAGTACTTC.

The chain couples TRBV11-2 to TRBJ1-2; D gene unclear. Per germline, CDR1 SGHAT and CDR2 FQNNGV. This CDR3 spans 18 amino acids. Trimming removed 0 bases from V and 3 bases from J, with 20 bases in between. This CDR3 is CASSLDLGLGKGDYGYTF. The CDR3, as DNA: TGTGCCAGCAGCTTAGATCTTGGTCTCGGAAAGGGCGACTATGGCTACACCTTC.

This rearrangement joins TRBV30 to TRBJ2-7; 12 nucleotides agree with TRBD2. V lost 4 bases, J lost 2 bases, and 6 bases stayed unmatched. This CDR3 contains 15 residues. From germline, CDR1 is GTSNPN and CDR2 SVGIG (reference sequence). CDR3 amino acids: CAWTALAGGPYEQYF. The CDR3 DNA reads as TGTGCCTGGACCGCACTAGCGGGAGGTCCCTACGAGCAGTACTTC.

J is TRBJ1-4 and V is TRBV10-3; D possibly corresponds to TRBD1 (6 bases). V was cut by 8 bases and J by 8 bases, with 12 bases left in between. The CDR3 covers 12 residues. The germline V gene encodes CDR1 ENHRY and CDR2 SYGVKD. The CDR3 DNA reads TGTGCCATCTCCCCCGGACAGGAAAAACTGTTTTTT. Encoded protein: CAISPGQEKLFF.